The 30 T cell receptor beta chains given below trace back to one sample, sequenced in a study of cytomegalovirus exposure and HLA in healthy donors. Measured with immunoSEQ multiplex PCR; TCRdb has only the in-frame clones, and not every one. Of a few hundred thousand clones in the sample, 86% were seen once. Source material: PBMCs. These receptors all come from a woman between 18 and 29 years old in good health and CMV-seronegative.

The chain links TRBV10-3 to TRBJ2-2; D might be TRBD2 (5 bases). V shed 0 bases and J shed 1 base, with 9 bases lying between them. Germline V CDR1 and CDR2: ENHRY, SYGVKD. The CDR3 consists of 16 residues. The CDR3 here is CAISESTRGNTGELFF. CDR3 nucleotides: TGTGCCATCAGTGAGTCGACTCGGGGGAACACCGGGGAGCTGTTTTTT.

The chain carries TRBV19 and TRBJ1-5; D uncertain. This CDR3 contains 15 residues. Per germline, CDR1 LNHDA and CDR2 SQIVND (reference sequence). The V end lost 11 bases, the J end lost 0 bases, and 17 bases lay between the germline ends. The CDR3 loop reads CACRGWLYSNQPQHF. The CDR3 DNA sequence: TGTGCCTGCCGCGGGTGGCTATATAGCAATCAGCCCCAGCATTTT.

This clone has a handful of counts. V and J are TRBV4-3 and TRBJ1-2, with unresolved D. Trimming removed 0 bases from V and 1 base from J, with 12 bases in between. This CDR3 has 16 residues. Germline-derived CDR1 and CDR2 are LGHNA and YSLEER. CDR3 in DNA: TGCGCCAGCAGCCAAGATCCGGGAGCGATTAACTATGGCTACACCTTC. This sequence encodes CASSQDPGAINYGYTF.

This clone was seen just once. CDR3 in amino acids: CASSLLRSRGQVEQFF. DNA for the CDR3: TGTGCCAGCAGTCTGTTAAGGAGCAGGGGGCAAGTTGAGCAGTTCTTC. This sequence joins TRBV25-1 and TRBJ2-1; TRBD1 matches 8 bases. CDR3 length: 16 residues. Trimming took 5 bases from V and 9 from J; bases not matched to a gene: 15. CDR1 and CDR2 from the germline V gene are MGHDK and SYGVNS. The whole variable domain, remainder taken from reference TRBV25-1 and TRBJ2-1, is EADIYQTPRYLVIGTGKKITLECSQTMGHDKMYWYQQDPGMELHLIHYSYGVNSTEKGDLSSESTVSRIRTEHFPLTLESARPSHTSQYLCASSLLRSRGQVEQFFGPGTRLTVL.

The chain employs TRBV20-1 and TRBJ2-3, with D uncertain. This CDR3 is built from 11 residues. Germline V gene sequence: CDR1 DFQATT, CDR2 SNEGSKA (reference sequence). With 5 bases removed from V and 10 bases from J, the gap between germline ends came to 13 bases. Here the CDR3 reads CSAPLTGAQYF. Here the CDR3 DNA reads TGCAGTGCTCCTCTAACCGGTGCGCAGTATTTT.

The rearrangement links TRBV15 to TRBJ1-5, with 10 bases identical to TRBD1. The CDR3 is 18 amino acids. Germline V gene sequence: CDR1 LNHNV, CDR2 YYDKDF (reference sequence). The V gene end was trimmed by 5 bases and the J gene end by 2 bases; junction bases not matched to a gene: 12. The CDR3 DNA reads TGTGCCACCAGCCGGAGGACCGGGACAGGGGCCGGCAATCAGCCCCAGCATTTT. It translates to CATSRRTGTGAGNQPQHF.

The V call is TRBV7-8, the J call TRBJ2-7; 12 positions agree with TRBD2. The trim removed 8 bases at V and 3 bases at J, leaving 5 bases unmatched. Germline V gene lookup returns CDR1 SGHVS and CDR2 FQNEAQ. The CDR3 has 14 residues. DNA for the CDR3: TGTGCCAGCTCGAGGACTAGCGGGATCTACGAGCAGTACTTC. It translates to CASSRTSGIYEQYF.

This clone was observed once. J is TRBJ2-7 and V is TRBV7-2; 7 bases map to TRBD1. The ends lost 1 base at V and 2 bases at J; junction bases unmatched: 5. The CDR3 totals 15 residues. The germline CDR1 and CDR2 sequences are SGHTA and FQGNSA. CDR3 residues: CASSLVGTVTYEQYF. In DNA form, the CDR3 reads TGTGCCAGCAGCTTAGTAGGGACAGTGACCTACGAGCAGTACTTC.

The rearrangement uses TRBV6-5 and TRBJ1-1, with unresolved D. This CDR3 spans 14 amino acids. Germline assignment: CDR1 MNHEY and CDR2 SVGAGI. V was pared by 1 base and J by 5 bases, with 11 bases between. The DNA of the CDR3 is TGTGCCAGCAGTTACTTAATTTCGGGGACTGAAGCTTTCTTT. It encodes CASSYLISGTEAFF.

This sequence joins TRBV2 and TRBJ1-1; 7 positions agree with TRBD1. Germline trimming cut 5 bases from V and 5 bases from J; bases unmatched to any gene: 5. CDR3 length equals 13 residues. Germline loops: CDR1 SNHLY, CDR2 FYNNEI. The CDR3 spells CASSRTGVTEAFF. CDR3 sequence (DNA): TGTGCCAGCAGTCGAACAGGGGTGACTGAAGCTTTCTTT.

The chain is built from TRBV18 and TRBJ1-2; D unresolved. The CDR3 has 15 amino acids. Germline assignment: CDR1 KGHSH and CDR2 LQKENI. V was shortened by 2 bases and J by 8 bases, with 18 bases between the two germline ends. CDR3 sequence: CASSPNRGASLGYTF. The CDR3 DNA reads TGTGCCAGCTCACCAAACCGAGGTGCTAGTCTGGGCTACACCTTC.

The CDR3: CASSYGRGEQYF. In DNA form, the CDR3 reads TGTGCCAGCAGTTATGGCCGGGGCGAGCAGTACTTC. The V and J genes are TRBV6-6 and TRBJ2-7; weak D call: TRBD2 (5 bases). The germline V and J ends were trimmed by 3 bases and 6 bases, with 9 bases remaining between them. The CDR3 sequence is 12 residues long. Germline V lookup: CDR1 MNHNY, CDR2 SVGAGI (reference sequence).

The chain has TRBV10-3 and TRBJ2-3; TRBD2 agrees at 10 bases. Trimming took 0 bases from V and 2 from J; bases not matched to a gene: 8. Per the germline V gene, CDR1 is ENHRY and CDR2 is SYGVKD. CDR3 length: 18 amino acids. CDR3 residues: CAISESIFLAGATDTQYF. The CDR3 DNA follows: TGTGCCATCAGTGAGTCAATCTTTCTAGCGGGAGCCACAGATACGCAGTATTTT.

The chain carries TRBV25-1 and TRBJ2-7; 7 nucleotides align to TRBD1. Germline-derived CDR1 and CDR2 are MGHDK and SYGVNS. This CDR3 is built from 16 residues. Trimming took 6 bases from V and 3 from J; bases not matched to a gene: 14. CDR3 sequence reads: CASRFPFRDRDYEQYF. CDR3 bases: TGTGCCAGCAGATTCCCTTTCCGGGACAGAGACTACGAGCAGTACTTC.

CDR3 sequence: CASSLLGEDNEQFF. CDR3 nucleotide sequence: TGTGCCAGCAGCTTGCTGGGGGAGGACAATGAGCAGTTCTTC. The gene calls are TRBV5-6 and TRBJ2-1; possibly TRBD2 for D (6 bases). This CDR3 contains 14 residues. Trimming took off 1 base at V and 5 bases at J, with 10 bases between the two ends. Germline values: CDR1 SGHDT, CDR2 YYEEEE.

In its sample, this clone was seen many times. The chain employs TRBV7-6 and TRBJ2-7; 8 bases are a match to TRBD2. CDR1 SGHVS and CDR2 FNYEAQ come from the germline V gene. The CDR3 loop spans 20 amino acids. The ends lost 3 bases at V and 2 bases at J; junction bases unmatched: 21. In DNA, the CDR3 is TGTGCCAGCAGCTTCCTTCCCCTGACTAGCGAGACAACCTTCCCCTACGAGCAGTACTTC. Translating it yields CASSFLPLTSETTFPYEQYF.

The CDR3 spells CASSGGRTETQYF. The CDR3 DNA reads as TGTGCCAGCTCAGGGGGGAGAACCGAGACCCAGTACTTC. The V gene is TRBV2, the J gene TRBJ2-5; D may be TRBD1 (7 bases). The CDR3 has 13 amino acids. Germline CDR1 and CDR2: SNHLY and FYNNEI. Trimming shortened V by 8 bases and J by 5 bases, and 15 bases separated the two germline ends.

The DNA of the CDR3 is TGTGCCAGCAGCTTAGTGGCAGGGGGCATTAACACCATATATTTT. Amino acid sequence: CASSLVAGGINTIYF. V usage is TRBV11-2 and J usage is TRBJ1-3; 8 positions match TRBD1. With 1 base clipped from V and 7 bases from J, the junction kept 6 bases outside the gene matches. Germline-derived CDR1 and CDR2 are SGHAT and FQNNGV. The CDR3 loop spans 15 amino acids.

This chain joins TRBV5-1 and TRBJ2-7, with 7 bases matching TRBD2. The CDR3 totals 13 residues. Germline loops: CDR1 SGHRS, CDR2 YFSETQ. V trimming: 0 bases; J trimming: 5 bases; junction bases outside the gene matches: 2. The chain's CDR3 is CASSLEGRDEQYF. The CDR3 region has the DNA TGCGCCAGCAGCTTGGAAGGGAGGGACGAGCAGTACTTC.

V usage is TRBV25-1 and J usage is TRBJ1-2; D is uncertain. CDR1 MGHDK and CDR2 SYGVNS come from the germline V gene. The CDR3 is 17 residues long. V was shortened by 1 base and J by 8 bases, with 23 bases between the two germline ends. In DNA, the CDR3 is TGTGCCAGCAGTGAATTCAACTGGCAGGCCGGCAGTAAGGGCTACACCTTC. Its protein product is CASSEFNWQAGSKGYTF.

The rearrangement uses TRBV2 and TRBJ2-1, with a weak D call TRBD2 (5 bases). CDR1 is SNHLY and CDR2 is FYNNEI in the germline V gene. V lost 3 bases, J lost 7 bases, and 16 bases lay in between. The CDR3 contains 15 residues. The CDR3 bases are TGTGCCAGCAGTGACTTGCGAGGGCTCGGGAATGAGCAGTTCTTC. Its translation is CASSDLRGLGNEQFF. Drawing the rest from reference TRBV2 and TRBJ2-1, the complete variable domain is EPEVTQTPSHQVTQMGQEVILRCVPISNHLYFYWYRQILGQKVEFLVSFYNNEISEKSEIFDDQFSVERPDGSNFTLKIRSTKLEDSAMYFCASSDLRGLGNEQFFGPGTRLTVL.

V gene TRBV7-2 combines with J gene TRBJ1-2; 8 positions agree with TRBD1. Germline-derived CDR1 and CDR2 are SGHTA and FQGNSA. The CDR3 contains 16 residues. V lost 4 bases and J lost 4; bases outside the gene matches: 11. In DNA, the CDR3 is TGTGCCAGCAGCTACGACGCCAGGGGGCGGGTCTATGGCTACACCTTC. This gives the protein CASSYDARGRVYGYTF.

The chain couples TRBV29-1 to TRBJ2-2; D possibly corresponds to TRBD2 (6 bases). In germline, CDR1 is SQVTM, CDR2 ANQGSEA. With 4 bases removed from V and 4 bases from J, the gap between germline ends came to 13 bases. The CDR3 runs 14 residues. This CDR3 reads CSVGGARGTGELFF. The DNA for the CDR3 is TGCAGCGTTGGAGGGGCGCGGGGCACCGGGGAGCTGTTTTTT.

The CDR3, as DNA: TGTGCCAGCTCACCACGGTCGACAGCTGATACCATATATTTT. Translated: CASSPRSTADTIYF. This chain connects TRBV18 to TRBJ1-3, with D possibly being TRBD1 (5 bases). This CDR3 is built from 14 residues. V gave up 1 base and J gave up 10 bases, with 14 bases separating them. The germline CDR1 and CDR2 sequences are KGHSH and LQKENI.

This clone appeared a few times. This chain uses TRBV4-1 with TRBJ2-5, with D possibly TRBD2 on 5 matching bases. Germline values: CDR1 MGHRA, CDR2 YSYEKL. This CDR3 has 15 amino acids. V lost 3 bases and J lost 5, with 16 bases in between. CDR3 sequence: CASSHVSSGFETQYF. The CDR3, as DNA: TGCGCCAGCAGCCATGTTTCGAGCGGCTTCGAGACCCAGTACTTC.

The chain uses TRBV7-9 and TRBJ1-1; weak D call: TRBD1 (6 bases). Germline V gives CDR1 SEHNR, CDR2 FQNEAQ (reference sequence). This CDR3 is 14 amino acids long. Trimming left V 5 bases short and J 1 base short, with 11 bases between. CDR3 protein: CASSQQGPNTEAFF. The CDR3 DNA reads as TGTGCCAGCAGCCAACAGGGCCCGAACACTGAAGCTTTCTTT.

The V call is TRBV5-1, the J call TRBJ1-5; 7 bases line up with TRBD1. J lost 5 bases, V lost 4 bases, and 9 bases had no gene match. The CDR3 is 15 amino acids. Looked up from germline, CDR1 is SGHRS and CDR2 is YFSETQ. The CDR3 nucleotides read TGCGCCAGCAGCCCGACAGGGACTGCAGATCAGCCCCAGCATTTT. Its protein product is CASSPTGTADQPQHF.

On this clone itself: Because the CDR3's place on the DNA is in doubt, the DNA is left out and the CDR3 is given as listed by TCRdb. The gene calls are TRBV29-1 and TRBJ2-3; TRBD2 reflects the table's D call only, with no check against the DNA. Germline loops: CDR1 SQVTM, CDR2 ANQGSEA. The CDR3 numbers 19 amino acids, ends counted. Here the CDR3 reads CSVAGSRHSAALEWDTQYF.

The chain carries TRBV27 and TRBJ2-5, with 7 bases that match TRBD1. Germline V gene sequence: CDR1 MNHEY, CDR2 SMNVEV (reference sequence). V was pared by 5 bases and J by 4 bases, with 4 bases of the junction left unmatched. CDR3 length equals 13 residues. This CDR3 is CASSQRQGETQYF. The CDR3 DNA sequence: TGTGCCAGCAGTCAGAGACAGGGAGAGACCCAGTACTTC.

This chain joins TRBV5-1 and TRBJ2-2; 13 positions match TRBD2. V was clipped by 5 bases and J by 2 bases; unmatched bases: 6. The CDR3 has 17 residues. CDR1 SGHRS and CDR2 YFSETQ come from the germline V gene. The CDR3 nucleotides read TGCGCCAGCAGTCTACGGACTAGCGGGAGCAACACCGGGGAGCTGTTTTTT. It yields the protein CASSLRTSGSNTGELFF.